This T cell receptor (beta chain) was recorded in a study of sequential checkpoint blockade in melanoma (dated by TCRdb to the late 2010s). Describing the broader study: Patients were randomized 1:1 to first-line nivolumab followed by ipilimumab (arm A) or ipilimumab followed by nivolumab (arm B). In about 79% of the matched pre- and post-treatment tumor biopsy pairs, both biopsies came from the same lesion. Maintenance nivolumab came after both trial sequences. DNA from 91 pretreatment melanoma tumor samples was subjected to TCRbeta immunosequencing. Matched tumor biopsies were taken from 20 to 25 patients before treatment and at week 13, after single-agent nivolumab (arm A) or ipilimumab (arm B). What the research found in general, with its limitations: Clinical benefit was about 30 times more likely to be achieved by patients whose tumor T-cell fraction and clonality increased by week 13. The response-prediction model combining TCR metrics and mutation burden needs validation in larger, independent patient cohorts. PD-L1 staining and CD8+ T-cell counts correlated with tumor T-cell fraction and clonality, whereas mutational load did not. In the nivolumab-first arm (arm A), pretreatment tumor TIL clonality was associated with response (P = .04). Small sample sizes and reduced statistical power limited the within-arm analyses of tumor T-cell fraction.

The label giving this sample's treatment or condition can be read as: randomized to nivolumab then ipilimumab (arm A) or the reverse (arm B). Prior DNA-damaging chemotherapy had not been received by any trial patient. Samples were obtained from patients with melanoma enrolled in CheckMate 064, a randomized, open-label phase II trial of sequential checkpoint blockade. Tumor TCR sequencing used genomic DNA from formalin-fixed paraffin-embedded (FFPE) tissue samples. CDR1 and CDR2 were assigned from the germline V gene as SQVTM and ANQGSEA. Trimming leaves V shorter by 4 bases and J shorter by 4 bases, with the junction holding 10 bases beyond the gene matches. The CDR3 contains 15 residues, cysteine and phenylalanine counted. Only the CDR3 region is kept as DNA, spanning 45 bases read in frame from base 1. The immunoSEQ Assay was used to immunosequence TCRbeta CDR3 regions from genomic DNA. Genomic DNA was amplified by bias-controlled multiplex PCR before high-throughput sequencing. Per the authors' processing: To quantify the absolute abundance of each unique TCRbeta CDR3 region, the sequences were collapsed and filtered. Clonality, defined as 1 minus Pielou's evenness, was calculated using only productive rearrangements. To compute tumor T-cell fraction, TCRbeta template counts were normalized to usable DNA, with usable DNA estimated from several housekeeping genes. Clones with significantly greater frequencies in on-treatment versus baseline samples were identified using a previously published method. Held by TCRdb, this immuneACCESS table contains in-frame sequences only and omits some clones. Under half of the omission traces to an unresolved V gene where checked; the cause of the rest is unknown. That table furnishes V, J and clone size, whereas the DNA furnished D and trimming. In all, the sample holds approximately 5,300 clones, and approximately 32% of those were seen once. Roughly 10% of the sample is held by the ten biggest clonotypes.

This clone was counted only a few times. This clone's antigen is unknown. Base-call qualities are not available, and no considerably larger clone is one nucleotide away. Specimen: tumor tissue (inferred from file names), collected from a patient given nivolumab and ipilimumab in sequence. The V and J genes are TRBV29-1 and TRBJ1-1; the central 9 bases match TRBD1. The sequence came from a human donor with melanoma. The CDR3 is CSVVGYRGLSTEAFF. The base sequence is TGCAGCGTTGTAGGTTACAGGGGGCTGAGCACTGAAGCTTTCTTT.